This T cell receptor (beta chain) derives from a study of graft-versus-host responses after intestinal transplantation. The germline CDR1 and CDR2 sequences are MNHEY and SMNVEV (reference sequence). The CDR3 is 14 residues long. Trimming took 6 bases from V and 2 from J; bases not matched to a gene: 7. Using immunoSEQ multiplex PCR, the repertoire was profiled, and TCRdb retains in-frame clones only, with some absent. The sample has some 27,000 clones; approximately 93% are singletons. The source of this sequence is a human patient who received an intestinal transplant, so some T cells may come from the graft donor. Sequences were derived from PBMCs, sampled 18 days after transplant. The V gene is TRBV27, the J gene TRBJ2-7; 7 positions match TRBD2. This chain's CDR3 is CASRPGLAAYEQYF. The CDR3 DNA reads TGTGCCAGCAGGCCCGGGCTAGCGGCCTACGAGCAGTACTTC.